Shown below are 23 T cell receptor beta chains from a single sample sequenced in a study of T cells in tuberculosis (dated by TCRdb to the late 2010s). The library was produced with the immunoSEQ multiplex PCR assay. TCRdb carries this immuneACCESS record with in-frame sequences only. Its versions omit some clonotypes, under half of them owing to an unresolved V gene in the studies checked, with the rest unexplained. Present in this sample are about 24,000 clones, about 95% of which were seen just once. The top ten constitute approximately 8.8% of the sample. The specimen sequenced was PBMCs. These receptors originate from a donor aged 5 to 30 with latent tuberculosis or without tuberculosis infection.

The CDR3 region is CASSDPGTGANEQYF. The CDR3 coding sequence is TGTGCCAGCAGTGACCCCGGGACAGGAGCAAACGAGCAGTACTTC. The chain recombines TRBV2 with TRBJ2-7; 8 nucleotides align to TRBD1. From germline, CDR1 is SNHLY and CDR2 FYNNEI. Trimming at V came to 3 bases and at J to 5 bases, leaving 9 bases not matched to a gene. The CDR3 is 15 amino acids.

The CDR3 sequence: CASSPSLQDYEQYV. The CDR3 bases are TGCGCCAGCAGCCCGTCGCTACAGGACTACGAGCAGTACGTC. The chain carries TRBV4-1 and TRBJ2-7, with D possibly matching TRBD1 (5 bases). V lost 4 bases and J 3 bases, leaving 13 bases between the germline ends. The CDR3 has 14 amino acids. Germline V gives CDR1 MGHRA, CDR2 YSYEKL.

The J gene is TRBJ2-2, the V gene TRBV7-6; tentative D call: TRBD1 (5 bases). Trimming pared 5 bases from V and 6 bases from J, leaving 7 bases between. Germline V gene data show CDR1 as SGHVS and CDR2 as FNYEAQ. The CDR3 covers 12 residues. For the CDR3, the DNA is TGTGCCAGCAGCGTACAGGCCGGGGAGCTGTTTTTT. It specifies CASSVQAGELFF. The full variable domain, in which reference TRBV7-6 and TRBJ2-2 provide the parts outside the CDR3, is GAGVSQSPRYKVTKRGQDVALRCDPISGHVSLYWYRQALGQGPEFLTYFNYEAQQDKSGLPNDRFSAERPEGSISTLTIQRTEQRDSAMYRCASSVQAGELFFGEGSRLTVL.

The chain is built from TRBV11-3 and TRBJ2-1, with 8 positions matching TRBD1. CDR1 is SGHNT and CDR2 is YENEEA in the germline V gene. The CDR3 loop spans 14 amino acids. Trimming removed 4 bases from V and 9 bases from J; junction bases left unmatched: 8. The CDR3 DNA follows: TGTGCCAGCAGCTCCCTGGACAGGGAAGCTGAGCAGTTCTTC. Its translation is CASSSLDREAEQFF.

This chain joins TRBV5-4 and TRBJ2-4; a weak D match, TRBD2 (6 bases). There are 15 residues in the CDR3. The germline CDR1 and CDR2 sequences are SGHNT and YYREEE (reference sequence). The V and J ends lost 2 bases and 6 bases respectively, with 15 bases between them. CDR3 residues: CASSLTAGARNIQYF. DNA of the CDR3: TGTGCCAGCAGCTTAACAGCGGGTGCGAGAAACATTCAGTACTTC.

This clone has a single count. The chain links TRBV19 to TRBJ1-1; TRBD1 aligns across 7 bases. This CDR3 has 15 residues. Germline V gene lookup returns CDR1 LNHDA and CDR2 SQIVND (reference sequence). Trimming removed 8 bases from V and 1 base from J; junction bases left unmatched: 10. CDR3 DNA: TGTGCCAGTCGAGAAAGGGGGCCCTCGAACACTGAAGCTTTCTTT. Its translation is CASRERGPSNTEAFF.

The J gene is TRBJ1-5, the V gene TRBV6-1, with 8 bases fitting TRBD1. Germline V gene sequence: CDR1 MNHNS, CDR2 SASEGT. J was trimmed by 3 bases and V by 6 bases; bases with no gene match: 10. The CDR3 has 16 amino acids. In nucleotides, the CDR3 is TGTGCCAGCAGCGAAATCACGACAGGGGCCAATCAGCCCCAGCATTTT. This sequence encodes CASSEITTGANQPQHF.

The CDR3 region has the DNA TGTGCCTGGAGTGTAAGACAGGGGGCTGAGAATTCACCCCTCCACTTT. This sequence encodes CAWSVRQGAENSPLHF. The V gene is TRBV30, the J gene TRBJ1-6; 10 nucleotides agree with TRBD1. This CDR3 has 16 amino acids. Germline-derived CDR1 and CDR2 are GTSNPN and SVGIG (reference sequence). With V trimmed by 0 bases and J by 7 bases, 6 bases remained unmatched.

The chain employs TRBV25-1 and TRBJ2-5, with D possibly matching TRBD2 (6 bases). The CDR3 covers 17 residues. Trimming pared 1 base from V and 2 bases from J, leaving 17 bases between. CDR1 and CDR2 from the germline V gene are MGHDK and SYGVNS. CDR3 DNA sequence: TGTGCCAGCAGTGAATCCACCGGGGGTTATCGGCAAGAGACCCAGTACTTC. The encoded protein is CASSESTGGYRQETQYF.

This chain joins TRBV19 and TRBJ2-5, with TRBD2 as a possible D gene (6 bases). Germline CDR1 and CDR2: LNHDA and SQIVND (reference sequence). The CDR3 extends over 11 amino acids. The V gene lost 3 bases and the J gene lost 13 bases, with 12 bases spanning the gap. CDR3 residues: CASSIGGLMYF. CDR3 coding DNA: TGTGCCAGTAGTATTGGGGGACTGATGTACTTC.

This chain joins TRBV18 and TRBJ2-7; 9 bases map to TRBD2. J lost 4 bases, V lost 6 bases, and 7 bases had no gene match. The CDR3 loop spans 14 amino acids. Germline CDR1 KGHSH, CDR2 LQKENI. CDR3 loop: CASSPGLASYEQYV. The CDR3 nucleotides read TGTGCCAGCTCCCCCGGACTAGCGAGTTACGAGCAGTACGTC.

This clone was found a few times. The rearrangement links TRBV19 to TRBJ1-3, with TRBD1 as a possible D gene (6 bases). Germline V gives CDR1 LNHDA, CDR2 SQIVND (reference sequence). The CDR3 has 16 residues. Trimming pared 5 bases from V and 0 bases from J, leaving 14 bases between. CDR3 protein: CASSPRGAASGNTIYF. CDR3 sequence (DNA): TGTGCCAGTAGTCCACGGGGGGCCGCCTCTGGAAACACCATATATTTT.

The chain has TRBV5-1 and TRBJ2-1, with 10 bases lining up with TRBD2. J lost 4 bases, V lost 4 bases, and 5 bases had no gene match. CDR1 SGHRS and CDR2 YFSETQ come from the germline V gene. The CDR3 has 15 amino acids. In DNA, the CDR3 is TGCGCCAGCAGCCCCACTAGCGGGGCATACAATGAGCAGTTCTTC. This gives the protein CASSPTSGAYNEQFF.

This chain connects TRBV5-1 to TRBJ2-1, with 10 bases lining up with TRBD2. In germline, CDR1 is SGHRS, CDR2 YFSETQ. Germline trimming cut 0 bases from V and 6 bases from J; bases unmatched to any gene: 3. The CDR3 sequence is 15 residues long. CDR3: CASSLVASGGNEQFF. In DNA form, the CDR3 reads TGCGCCAGCAGCTTGGTCGCTAGCGGGGGCAATGAGCAGTTCTTC.

The count of this clone is one. V gene TRBV7-3 combines with J gene TRBJ2-2; D is uncertain. V shed 6 bases and J shed 4 bases, with 9 bases lying between them. The length of the CDR3 is 13 residues. Germline CDR1 and CDR2: SGHTA and FQGTGA. Written as DNA, the CDR3 is TGTGCCAGCAGTCCCGAGGCCACCGGGGAGCTGTTTTTT. Translated, it gives CASSPEATGELFF. The whole variable domain, remainder taken from reference TRBV7-3 and TRBJ2-2, is GAGVSQTPSNKVTEKGKYVELRCDPISGHTALYWYRQSLGQGPEFLIYFQGTGAADDSGLPNDRFFAVRPEGSVSTLKIQRTERGDSAVYLCASSPEATGELFFGEGSRLTVL.

In this sample, this clone turned up a few times. The chain recombines TRBV6-6 with TRBJ2-7; 7 nucleotides agree with TRBD1. Per germline, CDR1 MNHNY and CDR2 SVGAGI (reference sequence). The CDR3 runs 13 residues. Trimming took 7 bases from V and 2 from J; bases not matched to a gene: 5. CDR3 protein: CASTLGQAYEQYF. CDR3 nucleotide sequence: TGTGCCAGCACCCTCGGACAGGCCTACGAGCAGTACTTC.

This clone was observed once. The chain uses TRBV2 and TRBJ2-5; D is uncertain. Per germline, CDR1 SNHLY and CDR2 FYNNEI. V shed 7 bases and J shed 3 bases, with 12 bases lying between them. This CDR3 comprises 13 residues. CDR3 sequence (DNA): TGTGCCAGCATTTCGGGTACAAAAGAGACCCAGTACTTC. Translating it yields CASISGTKETQYF.

The gene calls are TRBV6-5 and TRBJ1-5, with D possibly TRBD1 on 5 matching bases. The V end lost 6 bases, the J end lost 0 bases, and 12 bases lay between the germline ends. This CDR3 has 15 residues. Per the germline V gene, CDR1 is MNHEY and CDR2 is SVGAGI. Here the CDR3 reads CASRRDRTSNQPQHF. The CDR3 nucleotides read TGTGCCAGCAGACGAGACAGAACTAGCAATCAGCCCCAGCATTTT.

This clone was observed a handful of times. V usage is TRBV7-3 and J usage is TRBJ2-2; no reliable D call. The CDR3 has 16 residues. V lost 1 base to trimming and J lost 0 bases, with 9 bases between them. Germline CDR1 and CDR2: SGHTA and FQGTGA. CDR3 bases: TGTGCCAGCAGCTTAAATCCCGCAGCGAACACCGGGGAGCTGTTTTTT. It specifies CASSLNPAANTGELFF. Variable domain in full (rest from reference TRBV7-3 and TRBJ2-2): GAGVSQTPSNKVTEKGKYVELRCDPISGHTALYWYRQSLGQGPEFLIYFQGTGAADDSGLPNDRFFAVRPEGSVSTLKIQRTERGDSAVYLCASSLNPAANTGELFFGEGSRLTVL.

The chain couples TRBV6-1 to TRBJ2-1; 7 bases are shared with TRBD1. V gave up 7 bases and J gave up 6 bases; unmatched junction bases: 6. The CDR3 spans 13 residues. CDR1 and CDR2 from the germline V gene are MNHNS and SASEGT. DNA of the CDR3: TGTGCCAGCAACAAGGACAGGCCCAATGAGCAGTTCTTC. Amino acid sequence: CASNKDRPNEQFF.

The chain links TRBV11-2 to TRBJ1-2; D might be TRBD1 (5 bases). Between the trimmed V and J ends, which lost 1 base and 7 bases, there was a span of 16 bases. The length of the CDR3 is 15 residues. Looked up from germline, CDR1 is SGHAT and CDR2 is FQNNGV. CDR3 protein: CASSLVLGESLGYTF. The CDR3 DNA is TGTGCCAGCAGCTTAGTGTTAGGGGAAAGTCTTGGCTACACCTTC.

The chain uses TRBV4-1 and TRBJ1-2; perhaps TRBD1 as D (5 bases). Germline CDR1 MGHRA, CDR2 YSYEKL. V was clipped by 0 bases and J by 8 bases, with 13 bases between them. The CDR3 sequence is 14 residues long. The CDR3 loop reads CASSQDPGLRGYTF. The DNA for the CDR3 is TGCGCCAGCAGCCAAGACCCAGGGTTAAGAGGCTACACCTTC.

The chain joins TRBV11-2 to TRBJ2-3, with 8 bases that match TRBD1. V trimming: 5 bases; J trimming: 11 bases; junction bases outside the gene matches: 6. The germline V gene encodes CDR1 SGHAT and CDR2 FQNNGV. CDR3 length: 12 amino acids. The CDR3 protein is CASSTTGTGQYF. The CDR3 DNA sequence: TGTGCCAGCAGCACGACAGGGACAGGGCAGTATTTT.